This T cell receptor beta chain was captured by sequencing in a study of blood T cell repertoires in COVID-19. The wider study: PBMCs, B-cell-depleted T cells, or T cells were the source of the cDNA or gDNA that made up the material.

Libraries were prepared by immunoSEQ multiplex PCR; TCRdb keeps only in-frame clonotypes and omits some of them. The sample holds roughly 40,000 clones; 80% to 90% are singletons and the top ten take roughly 5.1%. The V and J ends lost 3 bases and 4 bases respectively, with 12 bases between them. Germline V gene lookup returns CDR1 WNHNN and CDR2 SYGVQD (reference sequence). The CDR3 loop spans 14 amino acids. The gene calls are TRBV10-1 and TRBJ2-5; D may be TRBD1 (7 bases). This receptor was taken from a man aged 35-49 years with active COVID-19. Specimen: peripheral blood. CDR3 sequence (DNA): TGCGCCAGCAGTGACAGGGGGGAAGTAGAGACCCAGTACTTC. Translating it yields CASSDRGEVETQYF.